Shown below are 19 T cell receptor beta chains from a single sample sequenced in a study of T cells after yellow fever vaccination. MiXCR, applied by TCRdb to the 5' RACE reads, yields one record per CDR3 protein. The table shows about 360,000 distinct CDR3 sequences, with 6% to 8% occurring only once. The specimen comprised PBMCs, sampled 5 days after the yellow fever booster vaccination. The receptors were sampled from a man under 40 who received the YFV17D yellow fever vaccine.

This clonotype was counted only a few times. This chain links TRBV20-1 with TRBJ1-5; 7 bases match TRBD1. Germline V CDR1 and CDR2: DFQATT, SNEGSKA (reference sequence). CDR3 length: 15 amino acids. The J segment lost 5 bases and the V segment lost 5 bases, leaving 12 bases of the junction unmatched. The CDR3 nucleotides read TGCAGTGCTCTAATACCGGGGACAGAGGATCAGCCCCAGCATTTT. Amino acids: CSALIPGTEDQPQHF.

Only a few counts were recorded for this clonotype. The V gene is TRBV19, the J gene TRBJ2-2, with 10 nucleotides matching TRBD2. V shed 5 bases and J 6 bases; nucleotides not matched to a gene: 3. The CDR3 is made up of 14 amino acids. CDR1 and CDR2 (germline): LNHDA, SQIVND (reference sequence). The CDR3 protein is CASSALAGAGELFF. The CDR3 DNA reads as TGTGCCAGTAGTGCTCTAGCGGGAGCCGGGGAGCTGTTTTTT.

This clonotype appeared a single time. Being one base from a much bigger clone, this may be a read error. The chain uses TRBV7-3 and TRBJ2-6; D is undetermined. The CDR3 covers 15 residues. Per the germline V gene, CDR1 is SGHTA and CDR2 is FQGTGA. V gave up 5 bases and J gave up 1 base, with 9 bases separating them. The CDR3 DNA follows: TGTGCCAGCAGCCAGACGATTTCTGGGGCCAACGTCCTGACTTTC. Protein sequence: CASSQTISGANVLTF.

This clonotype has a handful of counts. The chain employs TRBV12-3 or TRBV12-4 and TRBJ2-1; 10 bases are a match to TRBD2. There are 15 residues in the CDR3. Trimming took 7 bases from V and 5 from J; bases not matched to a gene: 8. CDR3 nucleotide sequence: TGTGCCAGCACCCGTCTAGCGGGAGCAAACAATGAGCAGTTCTTC. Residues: CASTRLAGANNEQFF.

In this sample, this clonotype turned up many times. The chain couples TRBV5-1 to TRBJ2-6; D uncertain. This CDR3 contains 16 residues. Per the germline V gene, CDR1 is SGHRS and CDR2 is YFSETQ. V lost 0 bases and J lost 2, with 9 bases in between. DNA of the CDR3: TGCGCCAGCAGCTTGGGGAATCCGACTGGGGCCAACGTCCTGACTTTC. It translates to CASSLGNPTGANVLTF.

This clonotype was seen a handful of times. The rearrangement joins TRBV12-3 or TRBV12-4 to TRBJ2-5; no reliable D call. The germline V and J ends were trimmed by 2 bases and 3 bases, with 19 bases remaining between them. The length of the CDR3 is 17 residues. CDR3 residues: CASSLSVTSGGKETQYF. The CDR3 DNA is TGTGCCAGCAGTTTAAGTGTGACCTCCGGCGGCAAAGAGACCCAGTACTTC.

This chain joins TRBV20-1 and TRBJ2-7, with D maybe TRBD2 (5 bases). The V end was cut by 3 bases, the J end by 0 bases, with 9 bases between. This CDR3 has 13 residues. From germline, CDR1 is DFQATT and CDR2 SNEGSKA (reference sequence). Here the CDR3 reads CSASTDYSYEQYF. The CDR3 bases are TGCAGTGCTAGTACAGACTACTCCTACGAGCAGTACTTC.

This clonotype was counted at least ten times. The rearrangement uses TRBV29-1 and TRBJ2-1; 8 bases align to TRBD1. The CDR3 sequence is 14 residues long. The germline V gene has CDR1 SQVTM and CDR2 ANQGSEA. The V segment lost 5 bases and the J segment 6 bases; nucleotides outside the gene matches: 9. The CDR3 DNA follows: TGCAGCGTTCCAGCCAGGGGGCTTCGCAATGAGCAGTTCTTC. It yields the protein CSVPARGLRNEQFF.

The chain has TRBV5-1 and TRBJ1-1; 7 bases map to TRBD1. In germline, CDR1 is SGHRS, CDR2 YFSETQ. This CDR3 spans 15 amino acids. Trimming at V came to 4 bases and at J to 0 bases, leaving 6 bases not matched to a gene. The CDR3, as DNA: TGCGCCAGCAGCAGGACAGGACCTATGAACACTGAAGCTTTCTTT. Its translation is CASSRTGPMNTEAFF.

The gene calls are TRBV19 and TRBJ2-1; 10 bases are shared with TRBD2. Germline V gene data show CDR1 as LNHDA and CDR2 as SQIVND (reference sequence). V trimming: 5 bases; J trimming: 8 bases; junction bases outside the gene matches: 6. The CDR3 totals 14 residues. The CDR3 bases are TGTGCCAGTAGTCCGCTAGCGGGAGTATATGAGCAGTTCTTC. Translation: CASSPLAGVYEQFF.

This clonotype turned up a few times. This chain's CDR3 is CASSHRDGAYEQYF. The CDR3 nucleotides are TGTGCCAGCAGTCACCGGGACGGAGCCTACGAGCAGTACTTC. This chain uses TRBV27 with TRBJ2-7, with D perhaps TRBD1 or TRBD2 (5 bases each). CDR1 is MNHEY, CDR2 SMNVEV, per germline (reference sequence). Trimming took off 5 bases at V and 2 bases at J, with 13 bases between the two ends. The CDR3 is 14 amino acids.

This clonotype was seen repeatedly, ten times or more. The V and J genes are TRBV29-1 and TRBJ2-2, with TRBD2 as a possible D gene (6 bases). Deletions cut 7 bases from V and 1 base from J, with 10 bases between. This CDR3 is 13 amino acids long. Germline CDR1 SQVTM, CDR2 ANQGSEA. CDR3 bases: TGCAGCGGCTCGGGGGAGAACACCGGGGAGCTGTTTTTT. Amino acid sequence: CSGSGENTGELFF.

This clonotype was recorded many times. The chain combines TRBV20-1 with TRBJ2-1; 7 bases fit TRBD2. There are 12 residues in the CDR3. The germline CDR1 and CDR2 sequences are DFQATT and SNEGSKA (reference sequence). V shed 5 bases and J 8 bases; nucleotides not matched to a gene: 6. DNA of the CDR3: TGCAGTGCTCACCTAGCGGTGTATGAGCAGTTCTTC. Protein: CSAHLAVYEQFF.

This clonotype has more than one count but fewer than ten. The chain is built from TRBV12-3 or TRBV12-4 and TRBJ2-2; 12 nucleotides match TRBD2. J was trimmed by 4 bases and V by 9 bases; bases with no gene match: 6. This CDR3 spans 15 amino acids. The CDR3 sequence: CASALAGGPTGELFF. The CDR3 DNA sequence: TGTGCCAGTGCCCTAGCGGGAGGGCCCACCGGGGAGCTGTTTTTT.

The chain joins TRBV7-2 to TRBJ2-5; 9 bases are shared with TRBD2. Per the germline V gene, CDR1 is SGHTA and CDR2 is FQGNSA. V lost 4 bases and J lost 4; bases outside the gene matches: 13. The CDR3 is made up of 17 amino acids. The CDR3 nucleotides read TGTGCCAGCAGCTCCCGGAGGGGCGGGAGGGCCTCAGAGACCCAGTACTTC. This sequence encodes CASSSRRGGRASETQYF.

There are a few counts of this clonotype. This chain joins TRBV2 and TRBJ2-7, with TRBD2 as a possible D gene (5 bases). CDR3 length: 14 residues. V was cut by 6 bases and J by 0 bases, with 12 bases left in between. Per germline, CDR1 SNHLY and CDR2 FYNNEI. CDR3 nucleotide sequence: TGTGCCAGCAGCCTAGAGGGTACCTCCTACGAGCAGTACTTC. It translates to CASSLEGTSYEQYF.

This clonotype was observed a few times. The CDR3 loop is CASSVALAGLEFF. In DNA form, the CDR3 reads TGTGCCAGCAGCGTAGCCCTAGCGGGACTGGAGTTCTTC. The chain has TRBV9 and TRBJ2-1, with 9 bases that match TRBD2. V was clipped by 0 bases and J by 14 bases; unmatched bases: 6. CDR1 SGDLS and CDR2 YYNGEE come from the germline V gene. CDR3 length equals 13 residues.

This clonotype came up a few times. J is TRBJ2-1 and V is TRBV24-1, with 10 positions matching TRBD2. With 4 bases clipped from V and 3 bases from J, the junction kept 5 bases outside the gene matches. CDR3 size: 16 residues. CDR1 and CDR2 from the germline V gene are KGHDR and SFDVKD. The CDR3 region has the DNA TGTGCCACCAGTGACCGGACTAGCGGAAGCTACAATGAGCAGTTCTTC. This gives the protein CATSDRTSGSYNEQFF.

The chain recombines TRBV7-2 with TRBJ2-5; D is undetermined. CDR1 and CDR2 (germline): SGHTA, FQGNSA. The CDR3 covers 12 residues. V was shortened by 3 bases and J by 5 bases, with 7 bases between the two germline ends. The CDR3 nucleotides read TGTGCCAGCAGCTTTGAAGGGGAGACCCAGTACTTC. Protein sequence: CASSFEGETQYF.